Shown below are 22 T cell receptor beta chains from a single sample sequenced in a study of long-term antiretroviral therapy in people with HIV. At the survey level, the v3.0 immunoSEQ assay was run. Profiled with immunoSEQ multiplex PCR; TCRdb holds only in-frame clones, not every one. The data show about 25,000 clones, less than 80% seen once. Sample: unsorted PBMCs, taken 1.1 years before starting antiretroviral therapy. Every receptor here comes from a middle-aged woman with HIV.

This clone was counted only a few times. The V and J genes are TRBV14 and TRBJ1-6; D is possibly TRBD1 (5 bases). The CDR3 runs to 16 residues. V lost 4 bases to trimming and J lost 5 bases, with 15 bases between them. Germline CDR1 is SGHDN and CDR2 is FVKESK. The CDR3 loop is CASSLGASYDNSPLHF. Here the CDR3 DNA reads TGTGCCAGCAGCCTCGGGGCCAGCTACGATAATTCACCCCTCCACTTT.

This clone was observed a handful of times. CDR3 in amino acids: CASSSQGYGANVLTF. Here the CDR3 DNA reads TGTGCCAGCAGCTCACAGGGTTATGGGGCCAACGTCCTGACTTTC. The chain joins TRBV5-6 to TRBJ2-6; D is possibly TRBD1 (6 bases). Per germline, CDR1 SGHDT and CDR2 YYEEEE. V gave up 3 bases and J gave up 3 bases, with 10 bases separating them. CDR3 length: 15 amino acids.

V is TRBV6-1 and J is TRBJ2-6; tentative D call: TRBD1 (6 bases). V lost 8 bases to trimming and J lost 5 bases, with 10 bases between them. The CDR3 is made up of 13 amino acids. Germline V gives CDR1 MNHNS, CDR2 SASEGT. The CDR3 sequence: CASGGPRANVLTF. The CDR3 DNA is TGTGCCAGCGGGGGCCCAAGGGCCAACGTCCTGACTTTC.

This clone was observed a few times. The CDR3 spells CASSYSPGPMNTEAFF. The CDR3 DNA reads TGTGCCAGCAGTTACTCGCCGGGGCCCATGAACACTGAAGCTTTCTTT. The rearrangement links TRBV6-6 to TRBJ1-1, with D possibly matching TRBD1 (5 bases). The germline CDR1 and CDR2 sequences are MNHNY and SVGAGI (reference sequence). This CDR3 comprises 16 residues. V gave up 0 bases and J gave up 0 bases, with 11 bases separating them.

In DNA form, the CDR3 reads TGTGCCAGCAGTGATGGGGGGAATAGCAATCAGCCCCAGCATTTT. Translation: CASSDGGNSNQPQHF. The rearrangement links TRBV2 to TRBJ1-5; weak D call: TRBD1 (5 bases). V lost 3 bases and J 0 bases, leaving 9 bases between the germline ends. Germline V gives CDR1 SNHLY, CDR2 FYNNEI. This CDR3 region has 15 residues. Full variable domain (remainder filled in from reference TRBV2 and TRBJ1-5): EPEVTQTPSHQVTQMGQEVILRCVPISNHLYFYWYRQILGQKVEFLVSFYNNEISEKSEIFDDQFSVERPDGSNFTLKIRSTKLEDSAMYFCASSDGGNSNQPQHFGDGTRLSIL.

By share, this clone counts as medium-sized (0.01 to 0.1%). The rearrangement uses TRBV6-5 and TRBJ2-3; D not certain. This CDR3 is 11 amino acids long. The germline V gene encodes CDR1 MNHEY and CDR2 SVGAGI. V lost 6 bases and J lost 5, with 6 bases in between. As DNA, the CDR3 is TGTGCCAGCAGCACGCGAGATACGCAGTATTTT. Translation gives CASSTRDTQYF.

This chain connects TRBV2 to TRBJ2-7; 7 nucleotides match TRBD1. Per the germline V gene, CDR1 is SNHLY and CDR2 is FYNNEI. The CDR3 contains 14 residues. V lost 7 bases, J lost 2 bases, and 8 bases stayed unmatched. CDR3 in DNA: TGTGCCAGCACCCTTGGACAGGCCCCCTACGAGCAGTACTTC. It translates to CASTLGQAPYEQYF.

This clone appeared a few times. CDR3 in amino acids: CASSQGLAYEQYF. The CDR3 nucleotides read TGTGCCAGCAGCCAAGGACTAGCCTACGAGCAGTACTTC. The V call is TRBV5-4, the J call TRBJ2-7; 7 bases are a match to TRBD2. The ends lost 4 bases at V and 2 bases at J; junction bases unmatched: 3. Germline CDR1 and CDR2: SGHNT and YYREEE (reference sequence). This CDR3 has 13 amino acids.

The table lists this clone with a count of one. The V call is TRBV18, the J call TRBJ1-2, with unresolved D. Per germline, CDR1 KGHSH and CDR2 LQKENI. Trimming cost V 0 bases and J 6 bases, with 8 bases left between them. The CDR3 consists of 13 residues. The CDR3 loop reads CASSPPTRDGYTF. The CDR3 DNA is TGTGCCAGCTCACCACCTACTCGTGATGGCTACACCTTC. The complete variable domain, with remaining parts taken from reference TRBV18 and TRBJ1-2, reads NAGVMQNPRHLVRRRGQEARLRCSPMKGHSHVYWYRQLPEEGLKFMVYLQKENIIDESGMPKERFSAEFPKEGPSILRIQQVVRGDSAAYFCASSPPTRDGYTFGSGTRLTVV.

For this clone: Different DNA sequences within this sample yield the same CDR3. This rearrangement joins TRBV18 to TRBJ1-5, with 8 bases fitting TRBD1. CDR1 and CDR2 (germline): KGHSH, LQKENI. The CDR3 totals 15 residues. The V gene end was trimmed by 6 bases and the J gene end by 2 bases; junction bases not matched to a gene: 6. The CDR3 loop reads CASSPDRGGNQPQHF. The CDR3 DNA follows: TGTGCCAGCTCTCCCGACAGGGGCGGCAATCAGCCCCAGCATTTT.

J is TRBJ2-7 and V is TRBV20-1; no definite D call. This CDR3 has 11 residues. CDR1 and CDR2 from the germline V gene are DFQATT and SNEGSKA (reference sequence). V shed 5 bases and J shed 4 bases, with 9 bases lying between them. DNA for the CDR3: TGCAGTGCTCCCCGAGATTACGAGCAGTACTTC. Protein: CSAPRDYEQYF.

The rearrangement uses TRBV7-2 and TRBJ1-2; 7 bases are shared with TRBD1. Germline CDR1 SGHTA, CDR2 FQGNSA. With V trimmed by 8 bases and J by 8 bases, 14 bases remained unmatched. This CDR3 spans 14 amino acids. This chain's CDR3 is CASRTTGGGRGYTF. The DNA for the CDR3 is TGTGCCAGCCGTACCACGGGAGGGGGCCGGGGCTACACCTTC.

The chain joins TRBV2 to TRBJ2-7; either TRBD1 or TRBD2 may supply D (6 bases each). The CDR3 runs to 14 residues. Between the trimmed V and J ends, which lost 7 bases and 5 bases, there was a span of 18 bases. CDR1 and CDR2 (germline): SNHLY, FYNNEI. CDR3 in amino acids: CASKRQAGGHEQYF. CDR3 bases: TGTGCCAGCAAAAGACAGGCCGGAGGGCACGAGCAGTACTTC.

The chain employs TRBV29-1 and TRBJ2-1; D is unclear. Germline V gives CDR1 SQVTM, CDR2 ANQGSEA. The CDR3 contains 10 residues. Trimming removed 4 bases from V and 6 bases from J, with 4 bases in between. CDR3 sequence reads: CSVGGNEQFF. The CDR3 DNA reads as TGCAGCGTTGGTGGCAATGAGCAGTTCTTC.

The chain couples TRBV6-1 to TRBJ1-1, with a weak D call TRBD1 (5 bases). Trimming pared 8 bases from V and 1 base from J, leaving 14 bases between. Per germline, CDR1 MNHNS and CDR2 SASEGT. This CDR3 spans 14 amino acids. The CDR3 nucleotides read TGTGCCAGCGCCTTGGGGGACGGGAACACTGAAGCTTTCTTT. Amino acid sequence: CASALGDGNTEAFF.

About this clone: No DNA is shown, since the ends of the CDR3 on it are uncertain; the CDR3 is the one TCRdb lists. The chain links TRBV1 to TRBJ2-7; TRBD2, the D gene given by the table, was not confirmed from the DNA. TRBV1 is a pseudogene segment. The CDR3 spans 17 residues, counting both ends. Here the CDR3 reads CTSSQDGVAGGINEQYF.

This sequence joins TRBV7-8 and TRBJ1-1; D unresolved. CDR1 and CDR2 (germline): SGHVS, FQNEAQ. V lost 1 base and J lost 4, with 10 bases in between. The CDR3 covers 14 residues. CDR3 sequence (DNA): TGTGCCAGCAGCTTAGAACCAGCGGGCACTGAAGCTTTCTTT. Its protein is CASSLEPAGTEAFF. Complete variable domain (other parts from reference TRBV7-8 and TRBJ1-1): GAGVSQSPRYKVAKRGQDVALRCDPISGHVSLFWYQQALGQGPEFLTYFQNEAQLDKSGLPSDRFFAERPEGSVSTLKIQRTQQEDSAVYLCASSLEPAGTEAFFGQGTRLTVV.

This clone was observed once. J is TRBJ1-2 and V is TRBV11-2; no reliable D call. This CDR3 contains 12 residues. CDR1 SGHAT and CDR2 FQNNGV come from the germline V gene. Trimming left V 3 bases short and J 6 bases short, with 8 bases between. The CDR3 DNA is TGTGCCAGCAGCTTGGCCTGGCATGGCTACACCTTC. Translated: CASSLAWHGYTF.

This clone turned up a few times. This chain uses TRBV19 with TRBJ1-2; 9 nucleotides line up with TRBD1. Germline trimming cut 3 bases from V and 7 bases from J; bases unmatched to any gene: 3. The CDR3 is 13 residues long. Germline V gene lookup returns CDR1 LNHDA and CDR2 SQIVND (reference sequence). The CDR3 bases are TGTGCCAGTAGTATCGGACAGGGGTTTGGCTACACCTTC. Its protein is CASSIGQGFGYTF.

The genes are TRBV6-1 and TRBJ2-3; TRBD1 aligns across 8 bases. Germline V lookup: CDR1 MNHNS, CDR2 SASEGT. Unmatched junction bases numbered 4, after V lost 4 bases and J lost 1 base. This CDR3 spans 15 amino acids. The CDR3 region has the DNA TGTGCCAGCAGTGCACAGGGGGGCGGCACAGATACGCAGTATTTT. Translated: CASSAQGGGTDTQYF.

V usage is TRBV27 and J usage is TRBJ1-1, with unresolved D. This CDR3 is built from 13 residues. The germline gives CDR1 MNHEY, CDR2 SMNVEV (reference sequence). Trimming removed 3 bases at V and 4 bases at J, with 9 bases between. The CDR3 coding sequence is TGTGCCAGCAGTTTCGCCGGGGTCACTGAAGCTTTCTTT. This gives the protein CASSFAGVTEAFF.

The gene calls are TRBV29-1 and TRBJ2-7; 10 bases line up with TRBD1. The germline CDR1 and CDR2 sequences are SQVTM and ANQGSEA. This CDR3 comprises 15 residues. V lost 1 base to trimming and J lost 0 bases; unmatched junction nucleotides: 3. The CDR3: CSVEGWDRGSYEQYF. In DNA, the CDR3 is TGCAGCGTTGAAGGCTGGGACAGGGGCTCCTACGAGCAGTACTTC.